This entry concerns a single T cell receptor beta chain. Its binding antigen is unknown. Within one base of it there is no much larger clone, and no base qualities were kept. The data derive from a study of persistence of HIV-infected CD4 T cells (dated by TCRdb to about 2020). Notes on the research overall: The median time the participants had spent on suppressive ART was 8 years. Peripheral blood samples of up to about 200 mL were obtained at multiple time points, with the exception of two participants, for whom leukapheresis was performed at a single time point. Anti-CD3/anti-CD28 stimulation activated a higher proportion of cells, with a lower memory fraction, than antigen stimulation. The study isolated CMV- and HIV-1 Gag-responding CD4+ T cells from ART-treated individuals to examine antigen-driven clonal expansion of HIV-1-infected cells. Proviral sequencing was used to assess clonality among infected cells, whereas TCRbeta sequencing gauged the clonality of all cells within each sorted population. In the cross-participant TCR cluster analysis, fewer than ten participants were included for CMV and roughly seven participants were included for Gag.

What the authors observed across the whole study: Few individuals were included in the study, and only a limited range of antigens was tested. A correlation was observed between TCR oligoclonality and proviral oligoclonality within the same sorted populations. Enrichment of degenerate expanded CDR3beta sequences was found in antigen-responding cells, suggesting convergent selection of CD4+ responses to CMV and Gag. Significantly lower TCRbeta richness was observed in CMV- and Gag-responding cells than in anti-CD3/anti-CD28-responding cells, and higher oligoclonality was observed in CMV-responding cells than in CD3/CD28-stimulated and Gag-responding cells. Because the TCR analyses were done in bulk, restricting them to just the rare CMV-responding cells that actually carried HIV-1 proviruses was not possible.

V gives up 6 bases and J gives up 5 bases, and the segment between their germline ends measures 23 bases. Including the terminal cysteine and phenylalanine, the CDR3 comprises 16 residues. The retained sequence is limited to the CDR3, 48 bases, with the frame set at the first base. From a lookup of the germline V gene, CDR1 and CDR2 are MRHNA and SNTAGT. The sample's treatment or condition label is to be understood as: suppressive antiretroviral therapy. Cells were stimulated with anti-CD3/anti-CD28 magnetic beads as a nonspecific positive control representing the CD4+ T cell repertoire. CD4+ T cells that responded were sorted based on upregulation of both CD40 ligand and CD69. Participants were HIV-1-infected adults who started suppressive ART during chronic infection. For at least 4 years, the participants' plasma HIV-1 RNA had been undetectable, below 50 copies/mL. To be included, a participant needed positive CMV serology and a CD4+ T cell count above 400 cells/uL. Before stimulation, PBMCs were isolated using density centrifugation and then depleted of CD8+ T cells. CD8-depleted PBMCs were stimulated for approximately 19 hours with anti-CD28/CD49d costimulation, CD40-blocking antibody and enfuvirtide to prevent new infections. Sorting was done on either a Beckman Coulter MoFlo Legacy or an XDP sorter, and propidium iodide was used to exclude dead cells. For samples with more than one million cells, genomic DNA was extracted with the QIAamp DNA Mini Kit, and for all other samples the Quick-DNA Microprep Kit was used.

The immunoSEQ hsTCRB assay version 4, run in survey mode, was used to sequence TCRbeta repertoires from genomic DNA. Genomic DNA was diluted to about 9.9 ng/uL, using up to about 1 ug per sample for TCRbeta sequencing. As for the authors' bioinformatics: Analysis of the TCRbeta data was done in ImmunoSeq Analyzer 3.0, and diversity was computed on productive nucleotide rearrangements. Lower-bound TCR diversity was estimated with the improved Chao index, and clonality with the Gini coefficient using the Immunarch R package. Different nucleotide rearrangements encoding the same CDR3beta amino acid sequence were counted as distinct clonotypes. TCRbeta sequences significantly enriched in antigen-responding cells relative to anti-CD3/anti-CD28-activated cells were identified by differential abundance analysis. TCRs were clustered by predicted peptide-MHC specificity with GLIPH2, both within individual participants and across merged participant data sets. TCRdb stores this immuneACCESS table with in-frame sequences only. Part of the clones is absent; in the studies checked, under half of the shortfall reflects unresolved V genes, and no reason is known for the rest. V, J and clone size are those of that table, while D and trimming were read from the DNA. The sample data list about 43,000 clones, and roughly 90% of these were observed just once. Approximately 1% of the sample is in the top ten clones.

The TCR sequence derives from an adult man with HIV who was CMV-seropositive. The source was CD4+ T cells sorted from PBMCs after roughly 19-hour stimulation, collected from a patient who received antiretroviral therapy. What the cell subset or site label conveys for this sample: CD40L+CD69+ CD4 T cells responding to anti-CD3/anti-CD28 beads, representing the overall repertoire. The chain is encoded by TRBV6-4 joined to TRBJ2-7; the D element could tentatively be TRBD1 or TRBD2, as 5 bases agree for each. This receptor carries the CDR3 CASRGAWTPFRDEQYF. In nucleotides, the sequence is TGTGCCAGCAGGGGAGCCTGGACACCTTTTAGAGACGAGCAGTACTTC.